A single T cell receptor (beta chain) is shown here with its context. The data stem from a study of CD8 T cells in ankylosing spondylitis. There are 13 residues in the CDR3. V lost 4 bases, J lost 2 bases, and 9 bases lay in between. TCRdb processed the 5' RACE reads anew with MiXCR; each CDR3 protein has one entry. The sample includes about 360,000 distinct CDR3 sequences, 20% to 25% of them seen just once. The chain couples TRBV12-3 or TRBV12-4 to TRBJ2-7; no reliable D call. The sequencing sample was made of blood, either unsorted or a sorted T cell fraction (not recorded which). This sequence was found in a male donor with ankylosing spondylitis or in good health (not recorded which). The CDR3 loop is CASSYDEAYEQYF. The CDR3, as DNA: TGTGCCAGCAGTTACGACGAGGCCTACGAGCAGTACTTC.